The T cell receptor beta chain described here comes from a study of regulatory T cells in long-lasting Graves disease. Points from the study as a whole: Persistent Graves' patients showed less TCR diversity than newly diagnosed patients showed. Patients with persistent disease shared roughly 3,000 public clonotypes, outpacing the approximately 920 shared by new patients.

In regard to this clonotype: Its antigen remains unknown.

CDR1 and CDR2 from the germline V gene are ENHRY and SYGVKD. V trimming: 7 bases; J trimming: 3 bases; junction bases outside the gene matches: 6. The CDR3 is 14 residues long. The time point was: newly diagnosed GD, antithyroid drugs for less than 3 months. PBMC RNA was the source of the TCR library. Through Arm-PCR of CDR3 regions and iRepertoire HTBI primers, TCR beta libraries were built. TCRdb passed the multiplex PCR reads through MiXCR, listing each CDR3 protein once. This sample has roughly 320,000 distinct CDR3 sequences, with 16% found just once. The same sample was also used in a study of T cells in Graves' hyperthyroidism and ophthalmopathy. That report adds: Exclusions: uncontrolled infection, other autoimmune disease, pregnancy, lactation.

Sample: peripheral blood mononuclear cells (PBMCs), taken at new diagnosis, from a patient treated with antithyroid drugs. The sequence was obtained from a man in his forties or fifties with Graves disease. The rearrangement joins TRBV10-3 to TRBJ2-7, with 10 bases fitting TRBD1. The CDR3 sequence: CAITVRDRGYEQYF. The CDR3 region has the DNA TGTGCCATCACTGTTCGGGACAGGGGCTACGAGCAGTACTTC.